The rows below give T cell receptor beta chains drawn from one sample of a study of CXCR3-negative and CXCR3-positive naive CD8 T cells. TCRdb re-called the 5' RACE reads and shows each CDR3 protein once, DNA omitted. The specimen's table records 130,000 or so distinct CDR3 sequences. The sample taken for sequencing was naive CXCR3- CD8+ T cells from blood. These receptors came from a human donor in good health. Some clones in this sample may be carry-over from other donors' samples. CDR3s include the opening cysteine and the closing phenylalanine or tryptophan.

>TRBJ2-7|12|TRBV24-1
CATSDTGGEQYF
>TRBJ1-5|14|TRBV5-5
CASSLGRSGQPQHF
>TRBJ2-5|11|TRBV29-1
CSVETQGTQYF
>TRBJ2-5|12|TRBV6-1
CASQGWEETQYF
>TRBJ1-1|16|TRBV28
CASSSPPQGLNTEAFF
>TRBJ2-5|13|TRBV7-7
CASSRQYQETQYF
>TRBJ2-3|13|TRBV12-3/TRBV12-4
CASRDRLTDTQYF
>TRBJ2-7|16|TRBV29-1
CSVGGRDRTKPYEQYF
>TRBJ2-5|14|TRBV28
CATSLRGDQETQYF
>TRBJ2-2|17|TRBV28
CASSRTSGDANTGELFF
>TRBJ1-1|17|TRBV3-1
CASSQEGRGVGDTEAFF
>TRBJ2-5|14|TRBV6-1
CASTRDSHWETQYF
>TRBJ1-1|13|TRBV6-1
CASSESGVTEAFF
>TRBJ2-7|13|TRBV29-1
CSAKTPPTYEQYF
>TRBJ2-7|15|TRBV28
CASSLRLAGVSEQYF
>TRBJ2-2|17|TRBV5-6
CASLNDSGEGITGELFF
>TRBJ2-2|15|TRBV7-3
CASSFNVEYTGELFF
>TRBJ2-1|16|TRBV5-1
CASRHQGVPSYNEQFF
>TRBJ2-7|16|TRBV20-1
CSARDAVRGGPYEQYF
>TRBJ1-2|13|TRBV28
CASSTGQTYGYTF
>TRBJ2-3|14|TRBV11-2
CASSFTFAPDTQYF
>TRBJ2-7|14|TRBV6-2/TRBV6-3
CASSFQDSVHEQYF
>TRBJ2-7|13|TRBV20-1
CSARGTNSYEQYF
>TRBJ1-1|13|TRBV7-9
CASSSSPNTEAFF
>TRBJ2-1|18|TRBV7-9
CASSLAGPLAGGHNGQFF
>TRBJ2-7|14|TRBV27
CASMVVESSYEQYF
>TRBJ2-7|15|TRBV13
CASSSRQGIRDEQYF
>TRBJ1-5|13|TRBV14
CASSISKSQPQHF
>TRBJ2-7|15|TRBV4-1
CASSQGGTASYEQYF
>TRBJ1-2|11|TRBV7-8
CASSLDYGYTF
>TRBJ1-2|13|TRBV6-2/TRBV6-3
CASSLTENYGYTF
>TRBJ2-3|16|TRBV5-1
CASSLLVSGRGDTQYF
>TRBJ1-2|15|TRBV19
CASSIDRVGVYGYTF
>TRBJ2-7|20|TRBV12-2
CASRLAQRDSKYFSSYEQYF
>TRBJ1-1|14|TRBV28
CASSFMEANTEAFF
>TRBJ2-7|12|TRBV6-1
CASTYRTYEQYF
>TRBJ1-2|13|TRBV7-9
CASSLSAVAGYTF
>TRBJ2-7|16|TRBV20-1
CSARAHVGRGTYEQYF
>TRBJ2-2|18|TRBV5-1
CASSLGAQQGAMTGELFF
>TRBJ2-3|14|TRBV6-5
CASSYSFSGYTQYF
>TRBJ2-1|16|TRBV23-1
CASSQSVVAGRNEQFF
>TRBJ2-3|15|TRBV7-3
CASSPLAGLTDTQYF
>TRBJ2-7|13|TRBV28
CASRPGTQYEQYF
>TRBJ2-1|13|TRBV5-1
CASSLLGNNEQFF
>TRBJ2-7|14|TRBV9
CASSASGSGDEQYF
>TRBJ2-1|14|TRBV2
CASSGLAGAREQFF
>TRBJ1-1|15|TRBV5-1
CASSWGDIMNTEAFF
>TRBJ2-7|13|TRBV7-9
CASSWGQGDEQYF